The 17 T cell receptor beta chains given below trace back to one sample, sequenced in a study of T cell responses to AZD1222 COVID-19 vaccine. Generated by immunoSEQ multiplex PCR, the TCRdb table keeps only in-frame clones and is missing some. The sample consists of about 120,000 clones, roughly 87% of them appearing once. Sequencing used peripheral blood, obtained on day 0 of AZD1222 vaccination. Source of these receptors: an adult in good health.

V usage is TRBV11-2 and J usage is TRBJ1-5; 7 bases agree with TRBD1. Germline loops: CDR1 SGHAT, CDR2 FQNNGV. The CDR3 sequence is 16 residues long. With 2 bases clipped from V and 4 bases from J, the junction kept 8 bases outside the gene matches. The CDR3 DNA reads TGTGCCAGCAGCTTACTCCAACAGGGGAAAAATCAGCCCCAGCATTTT. This sequence encodes CASSLLQQGKNQPQHF.

The CDR3 DNA sequence: TGTGCCAGCAGCGTCGGCCTGAACTCCTACAATGAGCAGTTCTTC. Encoded protein: CASSVGLNSYNEQFF. This sequence joins TRBV9 and TRBJ2-1; D gene ambiguous. V was trimmed by 2 bases and J by 0 bases, leaving 9 bases between them. The CDR3 spans 15 residues. Germline V lookup: CDR1 SGDLS, CDR2 YYNGEE.

The chain recombines TRBV7-9 with TRBJ2-7; 9 nucleotides match TRBD1. After removal of 3 bases from V and 6 bases from J, the junction contained 6 bases not matched to a gene. The CDR3 is 14 amino acids. Germline V CDR1 and CDR2: SEHNR, FQNEAQ (reference sequence). Here the CDR3 DNA reads TGTGCCAGCAGCTTTTCGGGACAGGGCCCCGAGCAGTACTTC. Protein sequence: CASSFSGQGPEQYF.

The chain combines TRBV27 with TRBJ1-5; 9 bases fit TRBD1. The CDR3 consists of 14 residues. With V trimmed by 5 bases and J by 7 bases, 6 bases remained unmatched. Germline lookup yields CDR1 MNHEY and CDR2 SMNVEV (reference sequence). The CDR3 loop reads CASSPWDREQPQHF. The CDR3 coding sequence is TGTGCCAGCAGTCCCTGGGACAGGGAACAGCCCCAGCATTTT.

The J gene is TRBJ2-7, the V gene TRBV5-6; D is undetermined. Trimming cost V 2 bases and J 3 bases, with 3 bases left between them. This CDR3 is 11 amino acids long. CDR1 and CDR2 (germline): SGHDT, YYEEEE. Here the CDR3 DNA reads TGTGCCAGCAGCTTTTTCTACGAGCAGTACTTC. It translates to CASSFFYEQYF.

This chain joins TRBV28 and TRBJ1-2; D remains ambiguous. Trimming removed 6 bases from V and 5 bases from J, with 22 bases in between. CDR1 and CDR2 from the germline V gene are MDHEN and SYDVKM. The CDR3 length is 16 residues. The CDR3: CASSYSRDLFVYGYTF. The CDR3 DNA is TGTGCCAGCAGCTACTCCCGGGATCTTTTTGTATATGGCTACACCTTC.

This chain joins TRBV11-3 and TRBJ2-7; weak D call: TRBD2 (5 bases). The V end was cut by 5 bases, the J end by 6 bases, with 11 bases between. Per the germline V gene, CDR1 is SGHNT and CDR2 is YENEEA. CDR3 length equals 12 residues. The chain's CDR3 is CASSPTGSEQYF. In nucleotides, the CDR3 is TGTGCCAGCAGCCCCACGGGGAGCGAGCAGTACTTC.

J is TRBJ2-7 and V is TRBV4-1; 7 bases are a match to TRBD2. The trim removed 4 bases at V and 1 base at J, leaving 13 bases unmatched. The CDR3 length is 17 residues. CDR1 MGHRA and CDR2 YSYEKL come from the germline V gene. The CDR3 nucleotides are TGCGCCAGCAGCCCAGAGTATCTAAGGGGACTATCCTACGAGCAGTACTTC. Its protein product is CASSPEYLRGLSYEQYF.

This sequence joins TRBV10-3 and TRBJ2-7; a weak D match, TRBD2 (6 bases). This CDR3 has 12 residues. V lost 10 bases and J 3 bases, leaving 13 bases between the germline ends. Germline loops: CDR1 ENHRY, CDR2 SYGVKD. The CDR3 here is CATGLGLYEQYF. The CDR3 nucleotides read TGTGCCACGGGGTTGGGACTCTACGAGCAGTACTTC.

The chain couples TRBV2 to TRBJ1-2; D is unclear. The CDR3 contains 15 residues. The V gene lost 3 bases and the J gene lost 5 bases, with 16 bases spanning the gap. Germline V gene data show CDR1 as SNHLY and CDR2 as FYNNEI. CDR3 protein: CASSDYTVRGYGYTF. The DNA of the CDR3 is TGTGCCAGCAGTGATTATACGGTCAGAGGATATGGCTACACCTTC.

V gene TRBV21-1 combines with J gene TRBJ2-2. TRBV21-1 is noted as a pseudogene. CDR3 size: 17 residues. As DNA, the CDR3 is TGTGCCAGCAGCAAAGTAGGCCGGGTCCGGACCACCGGGGAGCTGTTTTTT. Translating gives CASSKVGRVRTTGELFF.

The chain combines TRBV29-1 with TRBJ2-7; 8 bases fit TRBD1. CDR1 is SQVTM and CDR2 is ANQGSEA in the germline V gene. CDR3 length: 11 amino acids. V shed 6 bases and J 4 bases; nucleotides not matched to a gene: 2. CDR3 bases: TGCAGCGTGGACAGGGATTACGAGCAGTACTTC. It codes for CSVDRDYEQYF.

The genes are TRBV19 and TRBJ1-1, with D perhaps TRBD1 (6 bases). The CDR3 is 15 residues long. Per the germline V gene, CDR1 is LNHDA and CDR2 is SQIVND (reference sequence). Between the trimmed V and J ends, which lost 5 bases and 5 bases, there was a span of 18 bases. In DNA form, the CDR3 reads TGTGCCAGTAGTGATCACAGGGCGGGAAGAACTGAAGCTTTCTTT. Translating gives CASSDHRAGRTEAFF.

The chain joins TRBV5-1 to TRBJ1-1; D gene uncertain. Germline CDR1 reads SGHRS; CDR2 reads YFSETQ. The CDR3 length is 13 residues. V lost 4 bases and J 2 bases, leaving 9 bases between the germline ends. CDR3 loop: CASSAPPNTEAFF. The CDR3 bases are TGCGCCAGCAGCGCCCCACCAAACACTGAAGCTTTCTTT.

This clone is a singleton in its sample. The chain recombines TRBV6-5 with TRBJ2-6; D tentatively reads TRBD1 or TRBD2 (5 bases each). CDR3 size: 15 residues. V was shortened by 6 bases and J by 3 bases, with 12 bases between the two germline ends. Germline lookup yields CDR1 MNHEY and CDR2 SVGAGI. The DNA for the CDR3 is TGTGCCAGCAGGGGACGAGGTTATGGGGCCAACGTCCTGACTTTC. This codes for CASRGRGYGANVLTF.

V usage is TRBV12-3 or TRBV12-4 and J usage is TRBJ2-7, with TRBD1 matching over 7 bases. CDR3 length: 12 residues. Germline trimming cut 6 bases from V and 3 bases from J; bases unmatched to any gene: 2. The CDR3, as DNA: TGTGCCAGCAGGCGGACAGGCTACGAGCAGTACTTC. Amino acids: CASRRTGYEQYF.

The chain is built from TRBV4-3 and TRBJ1-2, with D possibly TRBD1 on 5 matching bases. Germline V gene data show CDR1 as LGHNA and CDR2 as YSLEER. This CDR3 has 15 residues. Trimming removed 4 bases from V and 8 bases from J, with 20 bases in between. CDR3 DNA sequence: TGCGCCAGCAGCCCCAGAACCGGGGGAAGCGGCGGCTACACCTTC. Protein: CASSPRTGGSGGYTF.